What follows are 22 T cell receptor beta chains derived from one specimen sequenced in a study of identical twins. TCRdb passed the 5' RACE reads through MiXCR, listing each CDR3 protein once. The sample contains hundreds of thousands of distinct CDR3 sequences, around an eighth of which appear only once. These same data were also listed under a study on yellow fever vaccine responses in identical twins.

The sample consisted of PBMCs. Receptor source: a woman aged 18-29 years in good health.

This clonotype was seen at least ten times. This chain connects TRBV12-5 to TRBJ1-1; D may be TRBD1 (6 bases). The germline V gene encodes CDR1 LGHNT and CDR2 FRNRAP. The CDR3 covers 15 residues. The V gene lost 6 bases and the J gene lost 1 base, with 15 bases spanning the gap. The CDR3 nucleotides read TGTGCTAGTGGATTATCTTCGGGACAGAACACTGAAGCTTTCTTT. Its translation is CASGLSSGQNTEAFF. Looking up the rest from reference TRBV12-5 and TRBJ1-1 gives the full variable domain: DARVTQTPRHKVTEMGQEVTMRCQPILGHNTVFWYRQTMMQGLELLAYFRNRAPLDDSGMPKDRFSAEMPDATLATLKIQPSEPRDSAVYFCASGLSSGQNTEAFFGQGTRLTVV.

This clonotype was found a few times. The V call is TRBV5-1, the J call TRBJ2-1; D is tentatively TRBD1 or TRBD2 (7 bases each). The length of the CDR3 is 18 residues. Germline CDR1 reads SGHRS; CDR2 reads YFSETQ. V lost 0 bases and J lost 3, with 19 bases in between. Here the CDR3 reads CASSLVPTGAGDYNEQFF. CDR3 bases: TGCGCCAGCAGCTTGGTACCAACAGGGGCGGGAGACTACAATGAGCAGTTCTTC.

The V call is TRBV12-3 or TRBV12-4, the J call TRBJ1-3; D gene unclear. The CDR3 sequence is 12 residues long. V shed 6 bases and J shed 9 bases, with 12 bases lying between them. The CDR3, as DNA: TGTGCCAGCAGCGTTCCGGGGAGCACCATATATTTT. This gives the protein CASSVPGSTIYF.

The chain uses TRBV3-1 and TRBJ1-4; possibly TRBD1 for D (5 bases). Looked up from germline, CDR1 is LGHDT and CDR2 is YNNKEL (reference sequence). The V gene lost 0 bases and the J gene lost 16 bases, with 12 bases spanning the gap. This CDR3 spans 12 amino acids. The CDR3 DNA sequence: TGTGCCAGCAGCCAAGATCGGGGGACCGAGTTTTTT. This translates into CASSQDRGTEFF.

This clonotype was observed a few times. The V and J genes are TRBV5-4 and TRBJ2-2; D ambiguous. V gave up 3 bases and J gave up 6 bases, with 9 bases separating them. The length of the CDR3 is 13 residues. CDR1 is SGHNT, CDR2 YYREEE, per germline (reference sequence). This CDR3 is CASSSYASGELFF. Here the CDR3 DNA reads TGTGCCAGCAGCTCGTATGCATCCGGGGAGCTGTTTTTT.

About this clonotype: Compared with germline, one end of the junction differs, possibly owing to a read error. The chain links TRBV10-3 to TRBJ2-4; TRBD1 might be the D (5 bases). The germline gives CDR1 ENHRY, CDR2 SYGVKD. This CDR3 has 13 residues. The CDR3 bases are TGTGCCTCCCAAATGGCAGGGAAAAACATTCGGTACTTC. Translating it yields CASQMAGKNIRYF.

The V gene is TRBV9, the J gene TRBJ2-7; 10 bases map to TRBD2. Unmatched junction bases numbered 7, after V lost 4 bases and J lost 3 bases. Germline V gene sequence: CDR1 SGDLS, CDR2 YYNGEE. The CDR3 is 15 amino acids. CDR3 loop: CASSIGLADYYEQYF. The CDR3 coding sequence is TGTGCCAGCAGCATCGGACTAGCGGATTACTACGAGCAGTACTTC.

This clonotype was seen a handful of times. The chain couples TRBV6-4 to TRBJ2-5, with 8 bases lining up with TRBD2. V dropped 3 bases and J dropped 5; count of bases not matched to a gene: 8. The CDR3 length is 15 residues. Per germline, CDR1 MRHNA and CDR2 SNTAGT. CDR3 in DNA: TGTGCCAGCAGTGAAAGCGGGGGCACAAGGGAGACCCAGTACTTC. This gives the protein CASSESGGTRETQYF.

The chain uses TRBV5-1 and TRBJ2-1; possible D gene TRBD1, 6 bases. Germline CDR1 SGHRS, CDR2 YFSETQ. This CDR3 is built from 14 residues. Trimming took off 2 bases at V and 3 bases at J, with 9 bases between the two ends. CDR3 sequence reads: CASSLGDNYNEQFF. The CDR3 DNA reads as TGCGCCAGCAGCTTAGGGGACAACTACAATGAGCAGTTCTTC.

V is TRBV10-1 and J is TRBJ2-1; 12 positions agree with TRBD2. Germline loops: CDR1 WNHNN, CDR2 SYGVQD (reference sequence). There are 18 residues in the CDR3. V was clipped by 2 bases and J by 2 bases; unmatched bases: 7. The CDR3 reads CASSEGLAGGPPYNEQFF. DNA for the CDR3: TGCGCCAGCAGTGAGGGGCTAGCGGGAGGGCCCCCCTACAATGAGCAGTTCTTC.

The genes are TRBV23-1 and TRBJ2-7; D uncertain. TRBV23-1 is recorded as an ORF, its role being uncertain. The V end was cut by 6 bases, the J end by 3 bases, with 21 bases between. The CDR3 spans 16 residues. In nucleotides, the CDR3 is TGCGCCAGCAGCACGCAAGGGAACAGAGTATTCTACGAGCAGTACGTC. Protein sequence: CASSTQGNRVFYEQYV.

This clonotype showed up just a few times. J is TRBJ2-7 and V is TRBV7-6, with 16 bases aligning to TRBD2. CDR1 and CDR2 from the germline V gene are SGHVS and FNYEAQ. V lost 1 base and J lost 4; bases outside the gene matches: 7. This CDR3 has 18 residues. CDR3 sequence: CASSLVVGLAGGVYEQYF. The CDR3 nucleotides read TGTGCCAGCAGCTTAGTGGTGGGACTAGCGGGAGGGGTGTACGAGCAGTACTTC.

The table lists this clonotype with a few counts. The CDR3 loop is CASSQQGSGSPLHF. CDR3 DNA: TGTGCCAGCAGCCAACAGGGGTCGGGTTCACCCCTCCACTTT. The J gene is TRBJ1-6, the V gene TRBV7-9; 7 bases fit TRBD1. Germline V gene data show CDR1 as SEHNR and CDR2 as FQNEAQ (reference sequence). The CDR3 contains 14 residues. After removal of 5 bases from V and 9 bases from J, the junction contained 7 bases not matched to a gene.

The gene calls are TRBV5-5 and TRBJ2-7, with 7 bases aligning to TRBD2. J gave up 3 bases and V 1 base, and 4 bases lay outside the gene matches. In germline, CDR1 is SGHKS, CDR2 YYEKEE (reference sequence). This CDR3 region has 14 residues. The CDR3 nucleotides read TGTGCCAGCAGCTTGTATAGCGGGTACTACGAGCAGTACGTC. It translates to CASSLYSGYYEQYV.

The chain carries TRBV12-3 or TRBV12-4 and TRBJ2-7; 8 nucleotides agree with TRBD2. This CDR3 region has 14 residues. Trimming cost V 3 bases and J 6 bases; bases outside gene matches: 7. The CDR3 nucleotides are TGTGCCAGCAGTTTGAGCGGGAGCTTTCTCGAGCAGTACTTC. This codes for CASSLSGSFLEQYF.

This clonotype came up many times. The chain couples TRBV11-2 to TRBJ2-2; D call uncertain. The CDR3 is 13 residues long. V lost 1 base and J 5 bases, leaving 5 bases between the germline ends. Germline V gene sequence: CDR1 SGHAT, CDR2 FQNNGV. The CDR3 region is CASSLVGTGELFF. The CDR3 DNA reads TGTGCCAGCAGCTTAGTGGGGACCGGGGAGCTGTTTTTT.

The chain recombines TRBV12-3 or TRBV12-4 with TRBJ2-7; 13 positions agree with TRBD2. The CDR3 has 16 amino acids. Unmatched junction bases numbered 6, after V lost 3 bases and J lost 4 bases. CDR3 region: CASSFGTSGKRYEQYF. CDR3 nucleotide sequence: TGTGCCAGCAGTTTTGGGACTAGCGGGAAAAGGTACGAGCAGTACTTC.

The chain uses TRBV2 and TRBJ2-5; D not certain. The CDR3 runs to 13 residues. CDR1 and CDR2 (germline): SNHLY, FYNNEI. Trimming left V 10 bases short and J 4 bases short, with 16 bases between. The chain's CDR3 is CATALGRGETQYF. In DNA form, the CDR3 reads TGTGCCACCGCCCTCGGACGTGGAGAGACCCAGTACTTC.

This clonotype was counted only a few times. The chain uses TRBV15 and TRBJ2-1, with 7 bases matching TRBD1. J lost 4 bases, V lost 3 bases, and 3 bases had no gene match. This CDR3 is 14 amino acids long. Per germline, CDR1 LNHNV and CDR2 YYDKDF (reference sequence). CDR3 nucleotide sequence: TGTGCCACCAGCAGCCGGACAGGTTACAATGAGCAGTTCTTC. The encoded protein is CATSSRTGYNEQFF.

The chain couples TRBV12-3 or TRBV12-4 to TRBJ2-2; 8 nucleotides line up with TRBD2. V lost 7 bases and J lost 3; bases outside the gene matches: 16. The CDR3 sequence is 18 residues long. The CDR3 DNA reads TGTGCCAGCACCTTAGACCTGAGACTAGCGCAATACACCGGGGAGCTGTTTTTT. This encodes CASTLDLRLAQYTGELFF.

This clonotype has only a few counts. This chain links TRBV7-8 with TRBJ2-1, with D perhaps matching TRBD2 (6 bases). Trimming stripped 5 bases from V and 4 bases from J, with 12 bases between. CDR3 length: 14 residues. Germline V gene sequence: CDR1 SGHVS, CDR2 FQNEAQ. The CDR3 nucleotides are TGTGCCAGCAGCCATGGGGACTGGTACAATGAGCAGTTCTTC. It specifies CASSHGDWYNEQFF.

In nucleotides, the CDR3 is TGCAGTGCTAGTAGACTAGAACTCTTGGATACGCAGTATTTT. This codes for CSASRLELLDTQYF. The chain has TRBV20-1 and TRBJ2-3; TRBD2 is a possible D gene (6 bases). V lost 3 bases, J lost 6 bases, and 16 bases lay in between. The CDR3 totals 14 residues. CDR1 and CDR2 from the germline V gene are DFQATT and SNEGSKA (reference sequence).